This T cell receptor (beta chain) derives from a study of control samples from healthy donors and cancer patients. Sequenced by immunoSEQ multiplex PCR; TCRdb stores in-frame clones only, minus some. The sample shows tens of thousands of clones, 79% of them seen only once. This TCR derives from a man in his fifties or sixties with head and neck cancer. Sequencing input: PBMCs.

CDR3 in DNA: TGCGCCAGCAGCCAAGAGGTCAGCTCCTACAATGAGCAGTTCTTC. Amino acid sequence: CASSQEVSSYNEQFF. This chain uses TRBV4-1 with TRBJ2-1; D not certain. The CDR3 has 15 amino acids. In germline, CDR1 is MGHRA, CDR2 YSYEKL. Trimming removed 0 bases at V and 0 bases at J, with 6 bases between.